This TCR beta chain was retrieved from a study of shared clonotypes between healthy human individuals. The method was immunoSEQ multiplex PCR; TCRdb's version includes in-frame clones alone and lacks a portion of them. The sample holds about 1.1 million clones, roughly 77% seen once. Germline CDR1 is SQVTM and CDR2 is ANQGSEA. This CDR3 spans 16 amino acids. The V gene end was trimmed by 0 bases and the J gene end by 12 bases; junction bases not matched to a gene: 14. The rearrangement joins TRBV29-1 to TRBJ2-1; TRBD2 matches 10 bases. The specimen was memory CD4+ T cells from PBMCs. Subset in this sample: CD45RA-negative fraction. The origin of this receptor is a man aged 18 to 35 in good health. Some clones in this sample may be carry-over from other donors' samples. CDR3 DNA: TGCAGCGTTGAAGATCTGGCTAGCGGGAGTCCCGTTACGCAGTTCTTC. Translated, it gives CSVEDLASGSPVTQFF.